These T cell receptor beta chains were read from a single sample in a study of CD8+ T cells in alopecia areata. The protocol was immunoSEQ multiplex PCR, while the TCRdb copy is restricted to in-frame clones and leaves out a portion. The data show about 97,000 clones, around 38% seen once. Sequencing was performed on CD4+ T cells sorted from blood. These receptors originate from a human donor with alopecia areata. Both conserved end residues are part of each CDR3. D genes are given only for firm matches. A clone size is listed for some rows: how often the clone was seen (once, few, many), or a class if it is expanded.

J gene,V gene,clone size,D gene,CDR3 protein,CDR3 DNA
TRBJ2-7,TRBV29-1,.,.,CSVAPRQDVNEQYF,TGCAGCGTTGCTCCCCGGCAAGACGTCAACGAGCAGTACTTC
TRBJ2-7,TRBV5-4,few,.,CASSSRGRGSDEQYF,TGTGCCAGCAGCTCGCGTGGCAGGGGAAGCGACGAGCAGTACTTC
TRBJ2-7,TRBV30,.,.,CAWSVRQSQYF,TGTGCCTGGAGTGTACGGCAGAGCCAGTACTTC
TRBJ2-5,TRBV29-1,.,.,CSVDSRVGTQYF,TGCAGCGTTGATTCCAGGGTAGGGACCCAGTACTTC
TRBJ1-5,TRBV29-1,.,.,CSVEVDGYNQPQHF,TGCAGCGTTGAGGTGGATGGCTACAATCAGCCCCAGCATTTT
TRBJ1-1,TRBV30,.,TRBD1,CAWATEQGRYAFF,TGTGCCTGGGCGACGGAACAGGGGAGATATGCTTTCTTT
TRBJ2-2,TRBV5-1,few,.,CASRSSGELFF,TGCGCCAGCAGAAGCTCCGGGGAGCTGTTTTTT
TRBJ2-5,TRBV29-1,few,.,CSVEWDTRQETQYF,TGCAGCGTTGAGTGGGACACGAGACAAGAGACCCAGTACTTC
TRBJ1-5,TRBV19,few,.,CASSSRTQPQHF,TGTGCCAGTAGTTCCCGGACACAGCCCCAGCATTTT
TRBJ2-7,TRBV30,.,TRBD1,CAWNRDREYYEQYF,TGTGCCTGGAACCGGGACAGAGAGTACTACGAGCAGTACTTC
TRBJ2-7,TRBV5-4,.,.,CASSSRPGSNSYEQYF,TGTGCCAGCAGCTCCCGCCCGGGCAGTAACTCCTACGAGCAGTACTTC
TRBJ2-1,TRBV7-9,.,TRBD1,CASSPTGGFYNEQFF,TGTGCCAGCAGCCCTACAGGGGGCTTCTACAATGAGCAGTTCTTC
TRBJ2-2,TRBV5-6,.,.,CASSLVGDGTGELFF,TGTGCCAGCAGCTTGGTAGGGGATGGCACCGGGGAGCTGTTTTTT
TRBJ2-7,TRBV30,.,.,CAWSITEYEQYF,TGTGCCTGGAGTATAACAGAATACGAGCAGTACTTC
TRBJ2-1,TRBV5-1,.,TRBD2,CASTLAGDYNEQFF,TGCGCCAGCACCCTAGCGGGAGATTACAATGAGCAGTTCTTC
TRBJ1-6,TRBV7-2,.,.,CASSLGRNSPLHF,TGTGCCAGCAGCTTAGGTCGTAATTCACCCCTCCACTTT
TRBJ1-5,TRBV18,.,.,CASSPTDRNQPQHF,TGTGCCAGCTCACCTACGGACAGAAATCAGCCCCAGCATTTT
TRBJ1-2,TRBV7-2,.,.,CASSLRSNDGYTF,TGTGCCAGCAGCTTACGCAGTAATGATGGCTACACCTTC
TRBJ2-3,TRBV6-5,few,TRBD2,CASSRTSGNTDTQYF,TGTGCCAGCAGCCGGACTAGCGGGAACACAGATACGCAGTATTTT
TRBJ1-2,TRBV30,.,.,CAWSVFYGYTF,TGTGCCTGGAGTGTCTTCTATGGCTACACCTTC
TRBJ2-7,TRBV18,.,TRBD2,CASSQTSRTSGSYEQYF,TGTGCCAGCTCACAAACGTCCAGGACTAGCGGCTCCTACGAGCAGTACTTC
TRBJ2-2,TRBV2,.,.,CASGRERSLGELFF,TGTGCCAGCGGGCGGGAACGGAGCCTCGGGGAGCTGTTTTTT
TRBJ1-1,TRBV29-1,few,TRBD1,CSVDSRDRGLKNTEAFF,TGCAGCGTTGATTCCCGGGACAGGGGGCTCAAGAACACTGAAGCTTTCTTT
TRBJ1-5,TRBV29-1,.,.,CSVGGGGNQPQHF,TGCAGCGTTGGGGGCGGAGGCAATCAGCCCCAGCATTTT
TRBJ2-3,TRBV29-1,few,TRBD1,CSTNTGTDTDTQYF,TGCAGCACCAATACCGGGACAGACACAGATACGCAGTATTTT
TRBJ1-2,TRBV5-1,.,.,CASSLDAGQGGYTF,TGCGCCAGCAGCTTGGATGCAGGGCAGGGCGGCTACACCTTC
TRBJ2-7,TRBV30,.,.,CAWNPRQVSYEQYF,TGTGCCTGGAACCCCCGGCAGGTTAGCTACGAGCAGTACTTC
TRBJ2-1,TRBV29-1,few,TRBD2,CSVLQGLAGNEQFF,TGCAGCGTTCTGCAGGGACTAGCGGGCAATGAGCAGTTCTTC
TRBJ2-7,TRBV28,few,.,CASSPYRQELYEQYF,TGTGCCAGCAGCCCATATAGACAGGAGCTCTACGAGCAGTACTTC
TRBJ2-1,TRBV5-1,.,.,CASKERLDEQFF,TGCGCCAGCAAAGAGCGATTAGATGAGCAGTTCTTC
TRBJ2-3,TRBV5-1,once,TRBD2,CASSLATSGSPDTQYF,TGCGCCAGCAGCTTGGCCACTAGCGGGAGCCCAGATACGCAGTATTTT
TRBJ1-4,TRBV5-1,.,.,CASSFYRGSTNEKLFF,TGCGCCAGCAGCTTTTACCGGGGGTCAACTAATGAAAAACTGTTTTTT